This T cell receptor beta chain was captured in a study of T cells in women clearing cervical HPV infection. About this clone: Its antigen is undetermined. The CDR3 end is not reached by the read, which stops 3 residues before it; the germline J gene fills it in.

The data were produced by immunoSEQ multiplex PCR, yet TCRdb's version contains in-frame clones alone and is incomplete. This table lists tens of thousands of clones. V lost 1 base, J lost 0 bases, and 13 bases lay in between. Germline CDR1 is DFQATT and CDR2 is SNEGSKA (reference sequence). This CDR3 contains 16 residues. Whole-study findings and limits: Repertoire richness, not evenness, was significantly elevated in CIN3+ cases versus controls. A classifier using richness and V gene abundances reached an AUC of approximately 0.8. TRBV6-7 relative abundance averaged about 0.11% in cases and approximately 0.15% in controls.

Cervical HPV DNA detected by MY09/MY11 PCR, typed by dot-blot. V gene TRBV20-1 combines with J gene TRBJ2-1; a weak D match, TRBD2 (6 bases). Sequenced: blood buffy coat. The receptor was derived from a woman between 18 and 70 years old with a cervical HPV16 infection that either progressed to CIN3+ or cleared (not recorded which). CDR3 bases read: TGCAGTGCTAGAGTTGGGACTGCGAGCTCCTACAATGAG. This sequence encodes CSARVGTASSYNE. The whole CDR3 sequence reads CSARVGTASSYNEQFF.